This is a list of T cell receptor beta chains from one sample in a study of cytomegalovirus exposure and HLA in healthy donors. This table comes from immunoSEQ multiplex PCR, and its TCRdb copy is limited to in-frame clones, with some not included. The table has 150,000 to 200,000 clones, almost 80% seen once; the top ten hold about 0.93%. Sequencing was performed on PBMCs. The origin of the receptors is a woman between 45 and 65 years old in good health and CMV-seropositive. The CDR3 runs from the conserved cysteine through the conserved F or W. A D gene is named only where the DNA matches it firmly. A clone size is listed for some rows: how often the clone was seen (once, few, many), or a class if it is expanded.

j_gene | d_gene | v_gene | len | abundance | CDR3aa | CDR3nt
TRBJ1-1 | TRBD1 | TRBV5-4 | 15 | . | CASSLGGVGDTEAFF | TGTGCCAGCAGCTTAGGGGGCGTTGGGGACACTGAAGCTTTCTTT
TRBJ2-7 | TRBD1 | TRBV5-1 | 13 | . | CASSLGQGGGQYF | TGCGCCAGCAGCTTGGGACAGGGGGGCGGGCAGTACTTC
TRBJ1-1 | . | TRBV6-6 | 15 | . | CASTEFPTGNTEAFF | TGTGCCAGCACCGAATTTCCTACAGGGAACACTGAAGCTTTCTTT
TRBJ2-7 | . | TRBV27 | 15 | few | CASSSPEGKIYEQYF | TGTGCCAGCAGTTCTCCGGAGGGGAAGATCTACGAGCAGTACTTC
TRBJ2-7 | . | TRBV18 | 13 | . | CASSPPVMREQYF | TGTGCCAGCTCACCCCCGGTAATGAGGGAGCAGTACTTC
TRBJ1-4 | . | TRBV4-3 | 15 | . | CASSPTQGRNEKLFF | TGCGCCAGCAGCCCTACACAGGGCCGAAATGAAAAACTGTTTTTT
TRBJ2-3 | TRBD2 | TRBV28 | 17 | . | CASSQTSGGPNTDTQYF | TGTGCCAGCAGTCAGACTAGCGGGGGACCTAACACAGATACGCAGTATTTT
TRBJ2-1 | TRBD1 | TRBV27 | 15 | . | CASSVPGQAYNEQFF | TGTGCCAGCAGTGTCCCGGGACAGGCTTACAATGAGCAGTTCTTC
TRBJ2-2 | TRBD1 | TRBV19 | 13 | . | CASDRVGTGELFF | TGTGCCAGCGACAGGGTAGGGACCGGGGAGCTGTTTTTT
TRBJ1-3 | . | TRBV7-8 | 19 | . | CASSLRGGAQHLSGNTIYF | TGTGCCAGCAGCTTAAGGGGGGGGGCACAGCACCTCTCTGGAAACACCATATATTTT
TRBJ2-3 | TRBD2 | TRBV7-9 | 15 | . | CASSQLAGTSDTQYF | TGTGCCAGCAGCCAACTAGCGGGAACTTCAGATACGCAGTATTTT
TRBJ1-5 | . | TRBV16 | 16 | . | CASSQSNGISNQPQHF | TGTGCCAGCAGCCAATCGAACGGGATTAGCAATCAGCCCCAGCATTTT
TRBJ1-1 | . | TRBV10-2 | 12 | . | CASSATGGEAFF | TGCGCCAGCAGTGCTACGGGTGGTGAAGCTTTCTTT
TRBJ1-4 | . | TRBV9 | 15 | . | CASSVDWQGDEKLFF | TGTGCCAGCAGCGTAGATTGGCAGGGCGATGAAAAACTGTTTTTT
TRBJ2-3 | . | TRBV21-1 | 15 | . | CASSKRGRSTDTQYF | TGTGCCAGCAGCAAAAGGGGCAGGAGCACAGATACGCAGTATTTT
TRBJ1-4 | . | TRBV7-9 | 16 | few | CASSLGSGVFGEKLFF | TGTGCCAGCAGCTTAGGATCGGGGGTGTTTGGTGAAAAACTGTTTTTT
TRBJ2-7 | TRBD2 | TRBV18 | 14 | . | CASSPTSGDYEQYF | TGTGCCAGCTCACCAACTAGCGGGGACTACGAGCAGTACTTC
TRBJ1-2 | TRBD1 | TRBV19 | 14 | . | CAGSDRQGTDGYTF | TGTGCCGGCTCAGATCGACAGGGGACGGATGGCTACACCTTC
TRBJ1-5 | . | TRBV4-1 | 14 | . | CASSQGGRDQPQHF | TGCGCCAGCAGCCAAGGGGGGCGCGATCAGCCCCAGCATTTT
TRBJ2-3 | TRBD2 | TRBV7-2 | 18 | . | CASSRLAGGRRSTDTQYF | TGTGCCAGCAGCAGACTAGCGGGGGGCAGAAGGTCAACTGATACGCAGTATTTT
TRBJ1-1 | . | TRBV28 | 13 | . | CASRGGGAPEAFF | TGTGCCAGCAGAGGGGGAGGGGCTCCTGAAGCTTTCTTT
TRBJ1-2 | TRBD1 | TRBV6-5 | 13 | few | CASRTGGKYGYTF | TGTGCCAGCAGGACAGGGGGCAAGTATGGCTACACCTTC
TRBJ1-5 | . | TRBV10-3 | 12 | . | CAISESDQPQHF | TGTGCCATCAGTGAGTCCGATCAGCCCCAGCATTTT
TRBJ2-5 | . | TRBV28 | 14 | once | CASSFSGMGETQYF | TGTGCCAGCAGTTTCTCGGGGATGGGGGAGACCCAGTACTTC
TRBJ1-1 | TRBD1 | TRBV28 | 15 | . | CASSSPGQGATEAFF | TGTGCCAGCAGTTCCCCGGGACAGGGGGCCACTGAAGCTTTCTTT
TRBJ1-4 | TRBD1 | TRBV5-1 | 17 | . | CASSLIPPAGQYEKLFF | TGCGCCAGCAGCTTGATTCCCCCGGCGGGACAGTATGAAAAACTGTTTTTT
TRBJ2-3 | . | TRBV18 | 15 | . | CASSPRQEQTDTQYF | TGTGCCAGCTCACCCCGACAGGAGCAGACAGATACGCAGTATTTT
TRBJ2-5 | . | TRBV7-9 | 14 | once | CASSQARLQETQYF | TGTGCCAGCAGCCAAGCCAGGCTCCAAGAGACCCAGTACTTC
TRBJ2-1 | TRBD1 | TRBV2 | 13 | . | CASRGTGFNEQFF | TGTGCCAGCAGAGGGACAGGGTTCAATGAGCAGTTCTTC
TRBJ2-1 | TRBD2 | TRBV2 | 15 | . | CASSGPSGRKNEQFF | TGTGCCAGCAGTGGACCTAGCGGGAGGAAGAATGAGCAGTTCTTC
TRBJ2-3 | . | TRBV7-2 | 16 | . | CASSLFLAVSTDTQYF | TGTGCCAGCAGCTTATTTCTGGCGGTTAGCACAGATACGCAGTATTTT
TRBJ1-4 | . | TRBV6-5 | 14 | . | CASREPATNEKLFF | TGTGCCAGCCGCGAGCCTGCAACTAATGAAAAACTGTTTTTT
TRBJ1-4 | TRBD1 | TRBV6-1 | 13 | . | CASSGDRAEKLFF | TGTGCCAGCAGTGGGGACAGGGCCGAAAAACTGTTTTTT
TRBJ1-2 | TRBD1 | TRBV18 | 15 | once | CASSPGQGILYGYTF | TGTGCCAGCTCCCCGGGACAGGGGATCCTTTATGGCTACACCTTC
TRBJ2-7 | . | TRBV18 | 15 | few | CASSPQRGVEHEQYF | TGTGCCAGCTCACCCCAACGCGGCGTGGAGCACGAGCAGTACTTC